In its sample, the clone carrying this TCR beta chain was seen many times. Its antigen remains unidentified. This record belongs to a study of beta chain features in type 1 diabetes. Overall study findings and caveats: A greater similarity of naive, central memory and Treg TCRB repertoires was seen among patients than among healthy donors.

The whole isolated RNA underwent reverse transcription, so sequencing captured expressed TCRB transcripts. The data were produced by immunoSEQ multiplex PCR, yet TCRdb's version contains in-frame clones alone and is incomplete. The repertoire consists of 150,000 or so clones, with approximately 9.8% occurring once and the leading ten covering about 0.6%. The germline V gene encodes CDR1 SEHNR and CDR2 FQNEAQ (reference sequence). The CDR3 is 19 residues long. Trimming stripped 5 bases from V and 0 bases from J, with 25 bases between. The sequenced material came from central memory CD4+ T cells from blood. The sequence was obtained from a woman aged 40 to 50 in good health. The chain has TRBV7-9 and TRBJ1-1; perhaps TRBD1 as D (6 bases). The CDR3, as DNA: TGTGCCAGCAGCCCCCAGGCTGGGATAGCAGGGGCGGTGAACACTGAAGCTTTCTTT. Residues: CASSPQAGIAGAVNTEAFF.